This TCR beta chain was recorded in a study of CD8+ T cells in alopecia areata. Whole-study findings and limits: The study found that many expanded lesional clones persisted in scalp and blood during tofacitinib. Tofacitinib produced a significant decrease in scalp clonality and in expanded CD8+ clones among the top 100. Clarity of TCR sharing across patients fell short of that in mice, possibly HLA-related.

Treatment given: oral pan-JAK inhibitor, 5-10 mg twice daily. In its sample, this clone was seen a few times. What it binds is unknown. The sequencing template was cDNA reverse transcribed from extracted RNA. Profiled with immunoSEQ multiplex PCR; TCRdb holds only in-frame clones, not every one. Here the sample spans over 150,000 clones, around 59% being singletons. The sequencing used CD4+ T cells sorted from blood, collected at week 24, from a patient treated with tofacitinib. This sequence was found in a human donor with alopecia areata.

CDR3 bases: TGTGCCAGCAGCGTGGTGACACCGAACACTGAAGCTTTCTTT. Protein product: CASSVVTPNTEAFF. The V gene is TRBV9, the J gene TRBJ1-1; no firm D call. Germline V lookup: CDR1 SGDLS, CDR2 YYNGEE. Trimming shortened V by 2 bases and J by 1 base, and 9 bases separated the two germline ends. The CDR3 is made up of 14 amino acids.